The 4 T cell receptor beta chains below all came from one sample that was sequenced in a study of CXCR3-negative and CXCR3-positive naive CD8 T cells. The study's findings and limits: Compared with CXCR3-negative naive cells, CXCR3-positive naive cells showed more hydrophobic TRB CDR3s.

No antigen is known for these receptors. Libraries of TRB cDNA were made by 5' RACE and carried UMIs. TCRdb reprocessed the 5' RACE reads and reports one entry per CDR3 protein, with no DNA. Found here are around 7,500 distinct CDR3 sequences; the top ten clones hold 1.3% to 1.5%. Input material: naive CXCR3+ CD8+ T cells from blood. The subset denotes: CD45RO-CCR7+CD27+CD95- naive CD8+ T cells expressing CXCR3 (TNR3+). These receptors all come from a human donor in good health. Some clones in this sample may be carry-over from other donors' samples.

According to its frequency, this clonotype is medium-sized. The chain has TRBV12-3 or TRBV12-4 and TRBJ2-6; TCRdb designates TRBD1, a call that cannot be tested without DNA. This CDR3 has 16 residues. The CDR3 loop reads CASRSGTSSGANVLTF.

V and J are TRBV25-1 and TRBJ2-5; TCRdb calls TRBD1, which cannot be checked without DNA. Germline-derived CDR1 and CDR2 are MGHDK and SYGVNS. This CDR3 is 15 amino acids long. CDR3 sequence reads: CASTEDRGLQETQYF.

The genes are TRBV25-1 and TRBJ1-2; TCRdb calls TRBD1, which cannot be checked without DNA. The CDR3 has 12 amino acids. CDR1 and CDR2 from the germline V gene are MGHDK and SYGVNS. CDR3 protein: CASKGGHYGYTF.

The chain combines TRBV2 with TRBJ1-4; TCRdb returns TRBD1, unconfirmable since there is no DNA. The CDR3 has 19 amino acids. Germline V gene lookup returns CDR1 SNHLY and CDR2 FYNNEI. The CDR3 here is CASSDSRDRALSTNEKLFF.